Listed below are T cell receptor beta chains from one sample, sequenced in a study of cytomegalovirus exposure and HLA in healthy donors. Clones were read by immunoSEQ multiplex PCR, and TCRdb kept only the in-frame ones, dropping some. Of some 98,000 clones in the sample, about 88% are singletons; the top ten hold around 6.3%. The sequencing input was PBMCs. The receptors come from a man younger than 35 in good health and CMV-seropositive. CDR3s include the opening cysteine and the closing phenylalanine or tryptophan. Fields, in order: D gene, J gene, clone size, V gene, CDR3 DNA, CDR3 protein. A D gene is named only where the DNA matches it firmly. Clone size is not always given. Where it is, it says once, few, many or a class for expanded clones.

-	TRBJ1-1	-	TRBV11-2	TGTGCCAGCAGCTTGAGGGTTGGTTCACTTATGAACACTGAAGCTTTCTTT	CASSLRVGSLMNTEAFF
-	TRBJ1-2	-	TRBV7-2	TGTGCCAGCAGCTTTTGGGGGCTTGATGGCTACACCTTC	CASSFWGLDGYTF
TRBD1	TRBJ1-5	-	TRBV29-1	TGCAGCGTCAAACACAGGGGGCAGGATCAGCCCCAGCATTTT	CSVKHRGQDQPQHF
-	TRBJ2-7	-	TRBV6-1	TGTGCCAGCAGCCTCGGGGAAGGGTACGAGCAGTACTTC	CASSLGEGYEQYF
-	TRBJ1-4	-	TRBV7-2	TGTGCCAGCAGCTTATGGGGGGTTGGTGAAAAACTGTTTTTT	CASSLWGVGEKLFF
TRBD1	TRBJ2-7	-	TRBV11-2	TGTGCCAGCAGGACGACAGGGGGCCCGTCCTACGAGCAGTACTTC	CASRTTGGPSYEQYF
-	TRBJ1-1	-	TRBV5-8	TGTGCCAGCAGCTTTTCGGTGAACACTGAAGCTTTCTTT	CASSFSVNTEAFF
TRBD2	TRBJ2-1	-	TRBV9	TGTGCCAGCAAGACGACACCTCTAGCGGGAGACAATGAGCAGTTCTTC	CASKTTPLAGDNEQFF
TRBD1	TRBJ1-1	-	TRBV7-3	TGTGCCAGCAGCTTCGGACAGGGTTTGAAGACTGAAGCTTTCTTT	CASSFGQGLKTEAFF
-	TRBJ2-7	-	TRBV19	TGTGCCAGTAGGGACGGGGCCTACGAGCAGTACTTC	CASRDGAYEQYF
TRBD2	TRBJ2-2	once	TRBV7-6	TGTGCCAGCAGCTTCCTAGCGGGAGATGTCGGGGAGCTGTTTTTT	CASSFLAGDVGELFF
-	TRBJ1-2	-	TRBV7-9	TGTGCCAGCAGCTCGACAGACAACTATGGCTACACCTTC	CASSSTDNYGYTF
TRBD1	TRBJ1-5	-	TRBV7-7	TGTGCCAGCAGCTTATGGGACAGACCCTATCAGCCCCAGCATTTT	CASSLWDRPYQPQHF
TRBD1	TRBJ2-2	-	TRBV5-1	TGCGCCAGCAGCCCCGACAGGGGGGACACCGGGGAGCTGTTTTTT	CASSPDRGDTGELFF
TRBD2	TRBJ2-1	-	TRBV27	TGTGCCAGCAGTTTAGAGGTTTTTAGGACTAGCGGGAATGAGCAGTTCTTC	CASSLEVFRTSGNEQFF
TRBD1	TRBJ2-7	-	TRBV7-2	TGTGCCAGCAGCTTAGACGGGACAGGGTACGAGCAGTACTTC	CASSLDGTGYEQYF
-	TRBJ2-3	-	TRBV4-3	TGCGCCAGCAGTACCATCGGGGGTCCCCCTAGCACAGATACGCAGTATTTT	CASSTIGGPPSTDTQYF
-	TRBJ2-1	-	TRBV4-3	TGCGCCAGCAGCCAAGAAGACAGGAGCTCCTACAATGAGCAGTTCTTC	CASSQEDRSSYNEQFF
TRBD2	TRBJ2-3	-	TRBV4-2	TGTGCCAGCAGCCAAGGACTAGCTAGCACAGATACGCAGTATTTT	CASSQGLASTDTQYF
-	TRBJ1-5	-	TRBV4-3	TGCGCCAGCAGCCAAGATCTCGGGAAGGAGCATCAGCCCCAGCATTTT	CASSQDLGKEHQPQHF
TRBD1	TRBJ2-6	-	TRBV28	TGTGCCAGCAGTTTACCTTGGACAGGGGGTTTCTCTGGGGCCAACGTCCTGACTTTC	CASSLPWTGGFSGANVLTF
-	TRBJ1-5	once	TRBV27	TGTGCCAGCAGGCGGCAGGGCAATGGGGGGCAGCCCCAGCATTTT	CASRRQGNGGQPQHF
-	TRBJ1-1	few	TRBV5-6	TGTGCCAGCTTGATAGGGGGTTTGTTTCTAGACACTGAAGCTTTCTTT	CASLIGGLFLDTEAFF
-	TRBJ2-1	once	TRBV4-3	TGCGCCAGCAGCCAGGACGCGGGGCCCGAGTATGGGCAGTTCTTC	CASSQDAGPEYGQFF
TRBD2	TRBJ2-5	-	TRBV7-2	TGTGCCAGCAGCCCAATAGCGGGGGGGCCAGAGACCCAGTACTTC	CASSPIAGGPETQYF
-	TRBJ1-2	-	TRBV7-9	TGTGCCAGCAGCTTAGGAGGGGAGGCAATCTATGGCTACACCTTC	CASSLGGEAIYGYTF
TRBD1	TRBJ1-2	-	TRBV5-1	TGCGCCAGCAGCTTGATCCAGGGACAGGGCGGTGGCTACACCTTC	CASSLIQGQGGGYTF
-	TRBJ2-2	-	TRBV18	TGTGCCAGCTCACACCTACTCCGGACAGAGAACACCGGGGAGCTGTTTTTT	CASSHLLRTENTGELFF
-	TRBJ2-1	-	TRBV10-1	TGCGCCAGCAGTGGACACCGCATCTACAATGAGCAGTTCTTC	CASSGHRIYNEQFF
-	TRBJ1-5	-	TRBV7-2	TGTGCCAGCAGCTTAGGAGGGTGGAGCAATCAGCCCCAGCATTTT	CASSLGGWSNQPQHF
TRBD2	TRBJ2-3	-	TRBV9	TGTGCCAGCAGCGTAGGGGCTAGCGGGCGTAAAGATACGCAGTATTTT	CASSVGASGRKDTQYF
-	TRBJ2-7	-	TRBV19	TGTGCCAGTAGTATTGGCCAGGGCTACGAGCAGTACTTC	CASSIGQGYEQYF
TRBD2	TRBJ2-1	-	TRBV6-5	TGTGCCAGCAGTTATCGGCGGGAGGGCCGCCAGCAGTTCTTC	CASSYRREGRQQFF
TRBD2	TRBJ2-1	-	TRBV29-1	TGCAGCGTGAAACTAGCGGGAGATTTCTACAATGAGCAGTTCTTC	CSVKLAGDFYNEQFF
-	TRBJ1-1	-	TRBV5-8	TGTGCCAGCAGCACCGGGACACCGAACACTGAAGCTTTCTTT	CASSTGTPNTEAFF
-	TRBJ2-5	-	TRBV20-1	TGCAGTGCTAGAGTCGGAGAGACCCAGTACTTC	CSARVGETQYF
TRBD1	TRBJ2-1	many	TRBV7-8	TGTGCCAGCAGCTTAGCGGGACAGGGTCTGTTCTTC	CASSLAGQGLFF
-	TRBJ2-7	once	TRBV19	TGTGCCAGTAGTATAGACAGCTCAGGCGAGCAGTACTTC	CASSIDSSGEQYF
-	TRBJ2-5	once	TRBV2	TGTGCCAGCAGTGATGACAGGACCCAAGAGACCCAGTACTTC	CASSDDRTQETQYF
TRBD1	TRBJ2-5	-	TRBV23-1	TGCGCCAGCAGTCCCCGCGGAGAAACTTCCGAGACAGGGGGCCGAGAGACCCAGTACTTC	CASSPRGETSETGGRETQYF
-	TRBJ2-7	-	TRBV5-4	TGTGCCAGCAGCCAGGGGGGTCCCTCCTACGAGCAGTACTTC	CASSQGGPSYEQYF
TRBD2	TRBJ2-3	-	TRBV7-9	TGTGCCAGCAGTTCGGGGACTAGCGTGAACTCAGATACGCAGTATTTT	CASSSGTSVNSDTQYF
-	TRBJ2-2	-	TRBV19	TGTGCCAGTAGTGACAGAGCCAACACCGGGGAGCTGTTTTTT	CASSDRANTGELFF
-	TRBJ1-2	-	TRBV11-2	TGTGCCAGCAGCTTAGAACGGGGAGCCGGCTACACCTTC	CASSLERGAGYTF
-	TRBJ2-3	-	TRBV25-1	TGTGCCAGCAGTCCGGGGTTCACAGATACGCAGTATTTT	CASSPGFTDTQYF
TRBD2	TRBJ2-3	-	TRBV10-3	TGTGCCATCAGTGTTGGACTAGCGGGAGGTGGAGATACGCAGTATTTT	CAISVGLAGGGDTQYF
-	TRBJ2-7	-	TRBV10-3	TGTGCCACCAGGGGCACGGGGGCCTACGAGCAGTACTTC	CATRGTGAYEQYF
TRBD1	TRBJ1-5	-	TRBV7-2	TGTGCCAGCAGCCCAAGCACAGGGGAGGGCAATCAGCCCCAGCATTTT	CASSPSTGEGNQPQHF
-	TRBJ2-1	-	TRBV7-3	TGTGCCAGCAGCTTCGCGTTGGGGAGTGAGCAGTTCTTC	CASSFALGSEQFF
-	TRBJ2-7	-	TRBV28	TGTGCCAGCAGTCTCGTTGTGGCGAGCGGAAGCTCCTACGAGCAGTACTTC	CASSLVVASGSSYEQYF
TRBD1	TRBJ2-2	-	TRBV10-1	TGCGCCACATCAAATATGGACAGGGGGGACACCGGGGAGCTGTTTTTT	CATSNMDRGDTGELFF
-	TRBJ1-4	-	TRBV29-1	TGCAGCGTCTGGACGCGGGATGAAAAACTGTTTTTT	CSVWTRDEKLFF
TRBD1	TRBJ1-4	few	TRBV6-5	TGTGCCAGCAGTAGAGACAGGGATAGTTATGAAAAACTGTTTTTT	CASSRDRDSYEKLFF
-	TRBJ2-1	-	TRBV4-2	TGTGCCAGCAGCCAAGATCAAAAGGCGGGACGCTTCCCTTACAATGAGCAGTTCTTC	CASSQDQKAGRFPYNEQFF
TRBD1	TRBJ2-1	-	TRBV5-1	TGCGCCAGCAGCTTGGGACAGGGGGGCTACAATGAGCAGTTCTTC	CASSLGQGGYNEQFF
-	TRBJ2-1	-	TRBV27	TGTGCCAGCAGTTTATTGCCGAGCTCCTACAATGAGCAGTTCTTC	CASSLLPSSYNEQFF
TRBD2	TRBJ2-3	-	TRBV7-2	TGTGCCAGCAGCCCCGCTAGCGGGAGATACACAGATACGCAGTATTTT	CASSPASGRYTDTQYF
-	TRBJ2-5	-	TRBV29-1	TGCAGCGTCCGTGGGGCGGCACAAGAGACCCAGTACTTC	CSVRGAAQETQYF
TRBD2	TRBJ2-1	-	TRBV9	TGTGCCAGCAGCGCTGGGACTAGCGGTCCCTACAATGAGCAGTTCTTC	CASSAGTSGPYNEQFF